The clone carrying this T cell receptor (beta chain) was picked up a small number of times. The data derive from a study of spatial heterogeneity in lung cancer. Study-wide background: Averaged across combinations, each unique TCR and UMI pairing appeared more than ten times in raw reads, which were uncorrected.

A unique molecular identifier was attached to every TCR cDNA molecule. MiXCR was run by TCRdb on the 5' RACE reads, yielding one entry per CDR3 protein. The data show under 150,000 distinct CDR3 sequences, 10% to 11% seen once. The time point denotes: blood at routine non-recurrence follow-up after resection. Source: PBMCs, taken at follow-up. The sequence was collected from a female donor with early-stage non-small cell lung cancer.

The CDR3 nucleotides read TGTGCCAGCAGCTCCCCGGGGCAAGCCAAAAACATTCAGTACTTC. It yields the protein CASSSPGQAKNIQYF. The chain couples TRBV12-3 or TRBV12-4 to TRBJ2-4; D possibly matches TRBD1 or TRBD2 (5 bases each). V shed 6 bases and J shed 0 bases, with 12 bases lying between them. This CDR3 comprises 15 residues.